This note documents a single T cell receptor (beta chain) sequence. The source of the sample is a study of blood T cell repertoires in COVID-19. Germline V lookup: CDR1 KGHSH, CDR2 LQKENI. V lost 6 bases, J lost 13 bases, and 17 bases lay in between. The CDR3 sequence is 12 residues long. Participants, about 18 to 100 years old, spanned 25 or so US areas. Repertoires were generated with immunoSEQ multiplex PCR, while TCRdb's copy carries only in-frame clones and drops some. The repertoire holds around 150,000 clones, with roughly 85% as singletons. The chain carries TRBV18 and TRBJ2-3; D not certain. The sample was PBMCs or T cells enriched from blood (not recorded which). This TCR was sampled from a woman aged 50 to 60 who had recovered from COVID-19. CDR3 loop: CASSAVGVGKYF. The CDR3 coding sequence is TGTGCCAGCTCGGCGGTTGGAGTCGGAAAGTATTTT.